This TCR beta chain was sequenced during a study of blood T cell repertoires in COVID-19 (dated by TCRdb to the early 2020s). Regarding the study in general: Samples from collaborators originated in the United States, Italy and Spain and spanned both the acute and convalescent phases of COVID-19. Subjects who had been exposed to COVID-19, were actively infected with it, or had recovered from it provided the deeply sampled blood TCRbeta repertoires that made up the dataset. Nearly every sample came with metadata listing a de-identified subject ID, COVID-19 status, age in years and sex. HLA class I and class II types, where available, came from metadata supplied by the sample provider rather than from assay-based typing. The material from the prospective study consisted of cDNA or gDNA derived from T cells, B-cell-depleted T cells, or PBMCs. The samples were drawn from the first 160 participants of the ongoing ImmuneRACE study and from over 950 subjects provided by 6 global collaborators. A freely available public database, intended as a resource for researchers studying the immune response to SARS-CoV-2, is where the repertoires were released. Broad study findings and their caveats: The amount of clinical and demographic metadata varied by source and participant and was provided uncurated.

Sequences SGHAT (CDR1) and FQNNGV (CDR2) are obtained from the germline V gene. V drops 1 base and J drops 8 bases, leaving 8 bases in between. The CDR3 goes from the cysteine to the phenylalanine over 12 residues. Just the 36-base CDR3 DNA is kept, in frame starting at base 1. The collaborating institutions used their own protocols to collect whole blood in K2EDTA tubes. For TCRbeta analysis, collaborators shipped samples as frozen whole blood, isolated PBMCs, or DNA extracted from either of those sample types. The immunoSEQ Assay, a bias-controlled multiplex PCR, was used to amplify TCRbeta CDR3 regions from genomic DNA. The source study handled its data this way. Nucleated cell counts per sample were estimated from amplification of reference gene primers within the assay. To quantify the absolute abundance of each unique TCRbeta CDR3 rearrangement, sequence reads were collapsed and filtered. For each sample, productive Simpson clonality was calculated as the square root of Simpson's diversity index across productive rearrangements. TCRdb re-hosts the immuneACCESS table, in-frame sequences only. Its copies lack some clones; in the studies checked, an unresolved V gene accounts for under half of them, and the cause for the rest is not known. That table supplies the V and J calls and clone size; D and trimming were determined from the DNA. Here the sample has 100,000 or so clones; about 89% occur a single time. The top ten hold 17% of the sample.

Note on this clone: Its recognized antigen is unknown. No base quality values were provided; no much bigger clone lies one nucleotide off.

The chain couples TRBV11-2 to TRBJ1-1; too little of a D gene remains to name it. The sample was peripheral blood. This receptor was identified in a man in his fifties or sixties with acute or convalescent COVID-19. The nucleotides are TGTGCCAGCAGCTTAGGGGCACCCGAAGCTTTCTTT. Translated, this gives CASSLGAPEAFF.